This TCR beta chain was captured in a study of tumor-infiltrating lymphocytes in oesophageal squamous cell carcinoma (dated by TCRdb to between 2015 and 2016). The method behind the library was PCR. The instrument was an Illumina HiSeq 2000. The public reads were run again by TCRdb, first through fastp at Q25 and then through MiXCR, and only productive beta chains were kept. When rows share a CDR3 protein, they turn into one entry using the most common DNA and genes. This sample holds around 13,000 distinct CDR3 sequences; roughly 58% were observed only once. Together, the top ten hold 30% to 35% of the sample. CDR1 and CDR2 are drawn from the germline V gene: SGHTA, FQGNSA. The V and J ends are trimmed by 1 base and 7 bases, leaving 8 bases between them. The CDR3 runs 12 residues from the cysteine to the phenylalanine. Just the 36-base CDR3 DNA is kept, in frame starting at base 1. With regard to this clonotype: Its binding antigen is unknown. Per-base qualities were not stored, and no clone one base away is much larger.

The clonotype comes from a female donor with esophageal squamous cell carcinoma. Sequences were obtained from esophageal tumor tissue. Rearrangement joined TRBV7-2 to TRBJ2-7; the D gene lacks a confident call. In nucleotide form, the sequence is TGTGCCAGCAGCTTAGTTTTAGCAGAGCAGTACTTC. This gives the protein CASSLVLAEQYF.